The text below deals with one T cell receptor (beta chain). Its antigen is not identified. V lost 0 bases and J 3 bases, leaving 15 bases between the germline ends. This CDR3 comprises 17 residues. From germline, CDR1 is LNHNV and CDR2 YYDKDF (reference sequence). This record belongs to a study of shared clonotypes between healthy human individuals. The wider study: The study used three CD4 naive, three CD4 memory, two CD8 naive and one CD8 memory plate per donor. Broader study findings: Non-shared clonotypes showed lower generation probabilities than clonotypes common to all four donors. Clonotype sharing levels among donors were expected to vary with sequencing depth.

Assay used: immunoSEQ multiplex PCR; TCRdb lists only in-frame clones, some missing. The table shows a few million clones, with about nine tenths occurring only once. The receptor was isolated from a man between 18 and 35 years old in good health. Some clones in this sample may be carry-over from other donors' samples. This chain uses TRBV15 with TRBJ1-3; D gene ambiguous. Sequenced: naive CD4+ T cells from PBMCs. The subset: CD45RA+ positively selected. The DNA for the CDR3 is TGTGCCACCAGCAGAGATAGCCACGGAGGAAGTGGAAACACCATATATTTT. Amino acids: CATSRDSHGGSGNTIYF. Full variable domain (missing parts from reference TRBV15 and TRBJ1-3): DAMVIQNPRYQVTQFGKPVTLSCSQTLNHNVMYWYQQKSSQAPKLLFHYYDKDFNNEADTPDNFQSRRPNTSFCFLDIRSPGLGDTAMYLCATSRDSHGGSGNTIYFGEGSWLTVV.